The clone carrying this T cell receptor beta chain has just a few counts. One entry per CDR3 protein, called by TCRdb with MiXCR from the 5' RACE reads. The sample shows roughly 400,000 distinct CDR3 sequences, approximately 15% of them seen only once. This entry is derived from a study of T-cell memory formation after mild COVID-19. The ends were cut back, 4 bases at V and 6 bases at J, with 13 bases in the middle. This CDR3 has 14 amino acids. Germline V gene lookup returns CDR1 SGHRS and CDR2 YFSETQ. The V call is TRBV5-1, the J call TRBJ2-2; unclear D gene. Source material: PBMCs or a T cell subset sorted from them (not recorded which). This clonotype was sampled from a young man who had mild COVID-19 (a few samples of this study predate the infection). Cell type and time point are not known. The CDR3, as DNA: TGCGCCAGCAGCCCCAACGCGGTACCCGGGGAGCTGTTTTTT. Translating gives CASSPNAVPGELFF.